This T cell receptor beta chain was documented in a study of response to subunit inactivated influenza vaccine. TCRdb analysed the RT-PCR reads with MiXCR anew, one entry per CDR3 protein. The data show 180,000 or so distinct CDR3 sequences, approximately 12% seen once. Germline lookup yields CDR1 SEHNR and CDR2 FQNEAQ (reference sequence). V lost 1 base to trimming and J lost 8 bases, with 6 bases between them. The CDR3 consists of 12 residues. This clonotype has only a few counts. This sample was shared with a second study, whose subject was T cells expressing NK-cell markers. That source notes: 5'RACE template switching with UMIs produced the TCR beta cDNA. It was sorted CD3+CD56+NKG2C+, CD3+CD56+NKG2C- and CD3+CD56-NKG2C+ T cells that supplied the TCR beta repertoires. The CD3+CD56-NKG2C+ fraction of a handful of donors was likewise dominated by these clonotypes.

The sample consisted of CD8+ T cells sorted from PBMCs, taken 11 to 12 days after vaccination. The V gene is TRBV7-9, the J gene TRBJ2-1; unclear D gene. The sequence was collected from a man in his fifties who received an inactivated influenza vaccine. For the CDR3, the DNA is TGTGCCAGCAGCTTAGAATCATATGAGCAGTTCTTC. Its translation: CASSLESYEQFF. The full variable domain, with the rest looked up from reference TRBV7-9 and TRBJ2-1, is DTGVSQNPRHKITKRGQNVTFRCDPISEHNRLYWYRQTLGQGPEFLTYFQNEAQLEKSRLLSDRFSAERPKGSFSTLEIQRTEQGDSAMYLCASSLESYEQFFGPGTRLTVL.